These 20 T cell receptor beta chains were all obtained from the same sample, sequenced in a study of cytomegalovirus exposure and HLA in healthy donors. Profiling relied on immunoSEQ multiplex PCR, and the TCRdb table lists in-frame clones only, not all of them. The sample holds 130,000 to 150,000 clones, roughly 91% seen once. Sequenced material: PBMCs. These receptors originate from a woman between 18 and 29 years old in good health and CMV-seropositive.

This clone was observed once. The CDR3 DNA sequence: TGCGCCAGCAGAGGGACAGGGGGCAATCAGCCCCAGCATTTT. Its protein is CASRGTGGNQPQHF. The chain joins TRBV4-1 to TRBJ1-5, with 10 bases fitting TRBD1. CDR1 and CDR2 (germline): MGHRA, YSYEKL. V trimming: 6 bases; J trimming: 2 bases; junction bases outside the gene matches: 1. The CDR3 has 14 amino acids.

The rearrangement uses TRBV6-5 and TRBJ1-5; 7 positions match TRBD1. V lost 7 bases and J lost 7; bases outside the gene matches: 7. Germline V gene lookup returns CDR1 MNHEY and CDR2 SVGAGI. This CDR3 comprises 13 residues. CDR3 DNA sequence: TGTGCCAGCAAAGGGGCAGGGGGACAGCCCCAGCATTTT. It translates to CASKGAGGQPQHF.

V and J are TRBV7-2 and TRBJ2-3; 11 bases agree with TRBD2. The CDR3 is 17 residues long. CDR1 and CDR2 (germline): SGHTA, FQGNSA. Trimming removed 4 bases from V and 4 bases from J; junction bases left unmatched: 10. CDR3 amino acids: CASSSRPLAGVPDTQYF. CDR3 in DNA: TGTGCCAGCAGCTCGAGGCCACTAGCGGGAGTTCCAGATACGCAGTATTTT.

The V and J genes are TRBV10-3 and TRBJ2-3; D ambiguous. Germline lookup yields CDR1 ENHRY and CDR2 SYGVKD. This CDR3 comprises 16 residues. Between the trimmed V and J ends, which lost 4 bases and 4 bases, there was a span of 18 bases. For the CDR3, the DNA is TGTGCCATCAGTGGACCCAGTGAGAGCGTTGCAGATACGCAGTATTTT. This encodes CAISGPSESVADTQYF.

The chain links TRBV2 to TRBJ1-3, with D unclear. Germline CDR1 SNHLY, CDR2 FYNNEI. V gave up 3 bases and J gave up 3 bases, with 6 bases separating them. This CDR3 spans 13 amino acids. In DNA form, the CDR3 reads TGTGCCAGCAGTGACACACGTGGAAACACCATATATTTT. Encoded protein: CASSDTRGNTIYF.

The chain recombines TRBV5-4 with TRBJ1-4; tentative D call: TRBD1 (5 bases). From germline, CDR1 is SGHNT and CDR2 YYREEE (reference sequence). Trimming took 0 bases from V and 4 from J, leaving 10 bases between them. This CDR3 region has 15 residues. CDR3 coding DNA: TGTGCCAGCAGCTTGGGAGCACAGGTTAATGAAAAACTGTTTTTT. This encodes CASSLGAQVNEKLFF.

This chain joins TRBV6-5 and TRBJ2-7; TRBD1 agrees at 7 bases. This CDR3 contains 14 residues. Germline CDR1 reads MNHEY; CDR2 reads SVGAGI. V trimming: 4 bases; J trimming: 3 bases; junction bases outside the gene matches: 6. The CDR3 DNA reads as TGTGCCAGCAGTTCCTCAGGGGGATTCTACGAGCAGTACTTC. Encoded protein: CASSSSGGFYEQYF.

The chain uses TRBV2 and TRBJ2-7; the D gene is possibly TRBD2 (6 bases). The CDR3 covers 13 residues. V was cut by 7 bases and J by 6 bases, with 16 bases left in between. The germline CDR1 and CDR2 sequences are SNHLY and FYNNEI. The CDR3 spells CASTLSGPGEQYF. The CDR3 bases are TGTGCCAGCACTCTAAGCGGGCCGGGCGAGCAGTACTTC.

CDR3 nucleotides: TGTGCCAGCAGCTTAGAGCAGGGGGCGCACCACGAGCAGTACTTC. Residues: CASSLEQGAHHEQYF. V and J are TRBV7-2 and TRBJ2-7; 8 bases line up with TRBD1. J lost 5 bases, V lost 1 base, and 7 bases had no gene match. Germline assignment: CDR1 SGHTA and CDR2 FQGNSA. This CDR3 has 15 residues.

CDR3 nucleotide sequence: TGTGCCAGCAGCTCGGGCCAGGGGGCGCGGGACGAGCAGTTCTTC. Its translation is CASSSGQGARDEQFF. V and J are TRBV11-3 and TRBJ2-1; 8 nucleotides line up with TRBD1. Germline CDR1 SGHNT, CDR2 YENEEA. The junction had 12 bases not matched to a gene; V was cut back by 4 bases and J by 10 bases. This CDR3 comprises 15 residues.

This chain connects TRBV7-8 to TRBJ2-2; 7 bases match TRBD2. CDR1 and CDR2 from the germline V gene are SGHVS and FQNEAQ. The CDR3 loop spans 17 amino acids. CDR3 residues: CVTRTLTGTTNTGELFF. In DNA, the CDR3 is TGTGTCACGCGGACCCTTACCGGGACTACGAACACCGGGGAGCTGTTTTTT.

This clone was detected a few times. This chain joins TRBV4-3 and TRBJ1-4; a weak D match, TRBD1 (5 bases). CDR1 and CDR2 (germline): LGHNA, YSLEER. Trimming took 0 bases from V and 6 from J, leaving 11 bases between them. This CDR3 contains 15 residues. The CDR3 region has the DNA TGCGCCAGCAGCCAAGATCGGTGGGGGGATGAAAAACTGTTTTTT. The encoded protein is CASSQDRWGDEKLFF.

This chain links TRBV27 with TRBJ1-1, with a tentative D call TRBD1 (5 bases). The CDR3 covers 13 residues. Germline lookup yields CDR1 MNHEY and CDR2 SMNVEV (reference sequence). Trimming shortened V by 4 bases and J by 5 bases, and 11 bases separated the two germline ends. CDR3 amino acids: CASSSGGRTEAFF. CDR3 nucleotides: TGTGCCAGCAGTTCCGGGGGTAGGACTGAAGCTTTCTTT.

The V call is TRBV6-1, the J call TRBJ1-5, with 11 bases aligning to TRBD1. V dropped 2 bases and J dropped 7; count of bases not matched to a gene: 13. The germline V gene encodes CDR1 MNHNS and CDR2 SASEGT. The CDR3 totals 18 residues. The CDR3 sequence: CASSEIGTGGVEKQPQHF. The CDR3 DNA sequence: TGTGCCAGCAGTGAAATCGGGACAGGGGGAGTGGAGAAACAGCCCCAGCATTTT.

The rearrangement uses TRBV2 and TRBJ1-1; 9 bases align to TRBD1. Trimming took 10 bases from V and 2 from J; bases not matched to a gene: 5. Germline V gene data show CDR1 as SNHLY and CDR2 as FYNNEI. The CDR3 extends over 13 amino acids. The chain's CDR3 is CATAGQGNTEAFF. Here the CDR3 DNA reads TGTGCCACCGCGGGACAGGGAAACACTGAAGCTTTCTTT.

The chain recombines TRBV10-3 with TRBJ2-7; maybe TRBD1 (6 bases). This CDR3 is 14 amino acids long. V lost 5 bases and J lost 3, with 14 bases in between. Germline V gives CDR1 ENHRY, CDR2 SYGVKD. CDR3 in amino acids: CAISLSRDNYEQYF. The CDR3 coding sequence is TGTGCCATCAGTCTCTCCCGGGACAACTACGAGCAGTACTTC.

The V gene is TRBV29-1, the J gene TRBJ1-1; 8 nucleotides line up with TRBD1. Trimming cost V 5 bases and J 0 bases; bases outside gene matches: 14. The length of the CDR3 is 17 residues. The germline gives CDR1 SQVTM, CDR2 ANQGSEA. The CDR3: CSVQTMGQANMNTEAFF. CDR3 in DNA: TGCAGCGTTCAAACTATGGGACAGGCGAACATGAACACTGAAGCTTTCTTT.

CDR3 in amino acids: CASSLVTERENDEQFF. CDR3 DNA: TGTGCCAGCAGCTTAGTAACCGAGCGGGAGAATGATGAGCAGTTCTTC. The gene calls are TRBV13 and TRBJ2-1, with 8 positions matching TRBD2. With 1 base clipped from V and 8 bases from J, the junction kept 10 bases outside the gene matches. This CDR3 region has 16 residues. CDR1 and CDR2 from the germline V gene are PRHDT and FYEKMQ (reference sequence).

In DNA form, the CDR3 reads TGCGCCAGCAGCCCGGGACTAGCGGGAGGAGAGCAGTACTTC. It codes for CASSPGLAGGEQYF. The chain couples TRBV5-1 to TRBJ2-7; 15 nucleotides agree with TRBD2. The CDR3 runs to 14 residues. Trimming at V came to 4 bases and at J to 7 bases, leaving 3 bases not matched to a gene. Looked up from germline, CDR1 is SGHRS and CDR2 is YFSETQ.

The rearrangement joins TRBV21-1 to TRBJ1-5; TRBD1, the table's D call, was not compared with the DNA. TRBV21-1 is assigned pseudogene status. The CDR3 is made up of 14 amino acids. The CDR3 loop is CASVYGTGRQPQHF. The CDR3 region has the DNA TGTGCCAGCGTATACGGGACAGGGCGACAGCCCCAGCATTTT.